The subject of this entry is one T cell receptor (beta chain). The data were taken from a study of technical replicates of blood from a few donors. TCRdb keeps only in-frame clones here, not all; method: immunoSEQ multiplex PCR. The sample has 66,000 or so clones; roughly 97% are singletons. The germline CDR1 and CDR2 sequences are MNHEY and SVGAGI. The CDR3 extends over 14 amino acids. After removal of 5 bases from V and 8 bases from J, the junction contained 7 bases not matched to a gene. This TCR came from a human donor in good health. The rearrangement links TRBV6-5 to TRBJ1-4, with TRBD1 matching 8 bases. Sequences were obtained from T cells isolated from PBMCs. The CDR3 reads CASSPPPGGEKLFF. The CDR3 region has the DNA TGTGCCAGCAGTCCCCCCCCAGGGGGCGAAAAACTGTTTTTT.